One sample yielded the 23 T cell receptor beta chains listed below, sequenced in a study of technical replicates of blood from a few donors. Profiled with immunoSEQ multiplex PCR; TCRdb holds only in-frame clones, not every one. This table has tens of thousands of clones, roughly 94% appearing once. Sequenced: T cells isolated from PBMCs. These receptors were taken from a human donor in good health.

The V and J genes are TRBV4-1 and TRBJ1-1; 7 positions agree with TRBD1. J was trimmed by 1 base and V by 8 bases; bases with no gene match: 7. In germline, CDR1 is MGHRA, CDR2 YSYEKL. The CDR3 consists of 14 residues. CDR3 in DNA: TGCGCCAGCGACCAACAGGGGCGGAACACTGAAGCTTTCTTT. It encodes CASDQQGRNTEAFF.

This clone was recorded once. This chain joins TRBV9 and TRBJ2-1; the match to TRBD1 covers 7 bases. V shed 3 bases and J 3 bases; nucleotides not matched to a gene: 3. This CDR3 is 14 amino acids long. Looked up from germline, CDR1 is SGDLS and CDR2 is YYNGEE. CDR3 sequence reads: CASSGGQFYNEQFF. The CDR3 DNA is TGTGCCAGCAGCGGGGGACAGTTCTACAATGAGCAGTTCTTC.

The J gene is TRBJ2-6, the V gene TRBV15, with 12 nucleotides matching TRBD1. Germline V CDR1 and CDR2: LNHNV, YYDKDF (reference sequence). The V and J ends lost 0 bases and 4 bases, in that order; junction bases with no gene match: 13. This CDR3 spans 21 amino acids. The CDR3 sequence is CATSREAFEGQGARGANVLTF. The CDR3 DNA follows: TGTGCCACCAGCAGAGAGGCATTCGAGGGACAGGGGGCGCGAGGGGCCAACGTCCTGACTTTC.

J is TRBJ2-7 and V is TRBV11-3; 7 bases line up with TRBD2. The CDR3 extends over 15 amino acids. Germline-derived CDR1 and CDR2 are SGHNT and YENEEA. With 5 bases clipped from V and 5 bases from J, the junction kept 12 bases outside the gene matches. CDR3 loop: CASSPAGAGWNEQYF. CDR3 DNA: TGTGCCAGCAGCCCAGCCGGAGCGGGGTGGAACGAGCAGTACTTC. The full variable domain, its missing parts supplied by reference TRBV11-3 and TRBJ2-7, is EAGVVQSPRYKIIEKKQPVAFWCNPISGHNTLYWYLQNLGQGPELLIRYENEEAVDDSQLPKDRFSAERLKGVDSTLKIQPAELGDSAVYLCASSPAGAGWNEQYFGPGTRLTVT.

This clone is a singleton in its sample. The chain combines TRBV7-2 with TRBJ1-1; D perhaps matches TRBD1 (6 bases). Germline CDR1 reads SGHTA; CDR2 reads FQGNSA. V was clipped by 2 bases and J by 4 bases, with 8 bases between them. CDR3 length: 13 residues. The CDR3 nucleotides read TGTGCCAGCAGCTTATCAGGGGCCACTGAAGCTTTCTTT. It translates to CASSLSGATEAFF.

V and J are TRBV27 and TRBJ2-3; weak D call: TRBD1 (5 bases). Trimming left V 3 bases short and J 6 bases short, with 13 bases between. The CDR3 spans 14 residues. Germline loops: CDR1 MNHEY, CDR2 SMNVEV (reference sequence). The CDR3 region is CASSFYRPADTQYF. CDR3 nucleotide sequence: TGTGCCAGCAGTTTTTACAGGCCCGCTGATACGCAGTATTTT.

CDR3 protein: CASSYGGRREAFF. CDR3 nucleotides: TGTGCCAGTAGTTACGGAGGGCGAAGGGAGGCTTTCTTT. The V call is TRBV19, the J call TRBJ1-1; D gene ambiguous. There are 13 residues in the CDR3. Trimming left V 5 bases short and J 11 bases short, with 18 bases between. CDR1 LNHDA and CDR2 SQIVND come from the germline V gene (reference sequence).

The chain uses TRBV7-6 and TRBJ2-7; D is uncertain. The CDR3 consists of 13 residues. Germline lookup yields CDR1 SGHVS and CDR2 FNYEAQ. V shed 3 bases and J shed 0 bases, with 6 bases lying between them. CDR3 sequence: CASSLSISYEQYF. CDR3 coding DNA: TGTGCCAGCAGCTTGTCCATCTCCTACGAGCAGTACTTC.

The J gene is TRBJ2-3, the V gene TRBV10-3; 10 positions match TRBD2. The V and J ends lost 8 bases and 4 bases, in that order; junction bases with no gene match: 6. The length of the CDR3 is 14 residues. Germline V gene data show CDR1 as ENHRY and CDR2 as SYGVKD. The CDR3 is CAILAGGNADTQYF. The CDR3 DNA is TGTGCCATCTTAGCGGGAGGAAATGCAGATACGCAGTATTTT.

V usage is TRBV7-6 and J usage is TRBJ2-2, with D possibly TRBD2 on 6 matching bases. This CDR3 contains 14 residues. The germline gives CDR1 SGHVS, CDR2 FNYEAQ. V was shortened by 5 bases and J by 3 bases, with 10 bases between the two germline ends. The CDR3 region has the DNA TGTGCCAGCAGCCCGGGACTCTACACCGGGGAGCTGTTTTTT. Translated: CASSPGLYTGELFF.

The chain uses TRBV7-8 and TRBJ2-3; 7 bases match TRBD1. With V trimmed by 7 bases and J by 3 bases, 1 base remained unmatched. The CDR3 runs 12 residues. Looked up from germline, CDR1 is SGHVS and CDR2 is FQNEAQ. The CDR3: CASMGQTDTQYF. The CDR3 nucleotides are TGTGCCAGCATGGGACAGACAGATACGCAGTATTTT.

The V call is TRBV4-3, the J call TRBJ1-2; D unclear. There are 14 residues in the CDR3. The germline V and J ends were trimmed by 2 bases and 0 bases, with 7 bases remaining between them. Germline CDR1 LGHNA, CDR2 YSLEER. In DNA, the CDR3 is TGCGCCAGCAGCCAACTCGGGACTAACTATGGCTACACCTTC. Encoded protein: CASSQLGTNYGYTF.

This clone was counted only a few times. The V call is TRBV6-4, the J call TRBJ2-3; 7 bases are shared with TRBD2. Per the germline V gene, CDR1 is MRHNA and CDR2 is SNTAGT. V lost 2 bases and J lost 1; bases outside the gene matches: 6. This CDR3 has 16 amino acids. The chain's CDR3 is CASSDGPSGGTDTQYF. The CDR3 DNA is TGTGCCAGCAGTGACGGGCCTAGCGGCGGCACAGATACGCAGTATTTT.

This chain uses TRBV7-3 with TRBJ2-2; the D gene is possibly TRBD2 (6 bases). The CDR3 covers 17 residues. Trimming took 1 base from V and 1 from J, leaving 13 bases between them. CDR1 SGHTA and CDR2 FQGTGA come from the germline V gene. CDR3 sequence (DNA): TGTGCCAGCAGCTTAAATCTCGGTAGCGGGAACACCGGGGAGCTGTTTTTT. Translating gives CASSLNLGSGNTGELFF.

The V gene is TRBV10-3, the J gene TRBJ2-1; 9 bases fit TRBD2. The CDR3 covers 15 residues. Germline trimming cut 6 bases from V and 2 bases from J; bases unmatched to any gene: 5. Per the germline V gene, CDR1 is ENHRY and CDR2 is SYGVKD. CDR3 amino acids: CAIRNSGSAYNEQFF. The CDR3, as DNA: TGTGCCATCAGAAATAGCGGGAGTGCCTACAATGAGCAGTTCTTC.

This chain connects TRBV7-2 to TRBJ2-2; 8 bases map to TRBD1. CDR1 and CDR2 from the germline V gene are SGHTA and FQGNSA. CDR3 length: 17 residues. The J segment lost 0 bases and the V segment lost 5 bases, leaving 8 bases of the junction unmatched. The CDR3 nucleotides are TGTGCCAGCAGCCCCCAACTGACAGGGGCGAACACCGGGGAGCTGTTTTTT. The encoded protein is CASSPQLTGANTGELFF.

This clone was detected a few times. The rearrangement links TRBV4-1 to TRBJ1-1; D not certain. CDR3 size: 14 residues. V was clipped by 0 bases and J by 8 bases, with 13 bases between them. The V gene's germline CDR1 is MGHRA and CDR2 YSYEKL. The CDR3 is CASSQEVWGDEAFF. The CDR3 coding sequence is TGCGCCAGCAGCCAAGAAGTATGGGGAGACGAAGCTTTCTTT.

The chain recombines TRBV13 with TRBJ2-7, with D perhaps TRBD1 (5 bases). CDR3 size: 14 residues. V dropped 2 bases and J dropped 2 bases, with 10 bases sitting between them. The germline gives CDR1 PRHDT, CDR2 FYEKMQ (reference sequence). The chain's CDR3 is CASSLQGDPYEQYF. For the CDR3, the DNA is TGTGCCAGCAGCTTACAGGGCGACCCCTACGAGCAGTACTTC.

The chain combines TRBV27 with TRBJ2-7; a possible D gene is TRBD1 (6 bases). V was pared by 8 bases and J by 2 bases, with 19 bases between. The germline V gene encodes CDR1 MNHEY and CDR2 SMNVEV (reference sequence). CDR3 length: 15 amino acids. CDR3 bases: TGTGCCAGCCGGCCAAAACCGGGACACCCCTACGAGCAGTACTTC. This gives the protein CASRPKPGHPYEQYF.

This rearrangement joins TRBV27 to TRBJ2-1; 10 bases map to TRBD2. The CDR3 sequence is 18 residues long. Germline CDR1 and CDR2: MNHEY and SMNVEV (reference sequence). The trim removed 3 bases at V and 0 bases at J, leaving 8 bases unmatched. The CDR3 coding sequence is TGTGCCAGCAGTTTGGGGCTAGCGGGAGTCTACTCCTACAATGAGCAGTTCTTC. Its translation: CASSLGLAGVYSYNEQFF.

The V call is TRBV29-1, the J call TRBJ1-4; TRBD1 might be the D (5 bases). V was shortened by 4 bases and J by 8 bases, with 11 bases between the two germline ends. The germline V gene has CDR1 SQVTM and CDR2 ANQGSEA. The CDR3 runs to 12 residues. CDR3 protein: CSVGRAGEKLFF. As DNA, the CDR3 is TGCAGCGTTGGCAGGGCGGGGGAAAAACTGTTTTTT.

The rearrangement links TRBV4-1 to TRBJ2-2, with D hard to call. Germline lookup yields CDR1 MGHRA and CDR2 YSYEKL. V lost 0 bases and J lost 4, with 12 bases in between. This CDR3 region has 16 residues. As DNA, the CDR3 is TGCGCCAGCAGCCAAGACGCGCCCGGTCCCACCGGGGAGCTGTTTTTT. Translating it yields CASSQDAPGPTGELFF.

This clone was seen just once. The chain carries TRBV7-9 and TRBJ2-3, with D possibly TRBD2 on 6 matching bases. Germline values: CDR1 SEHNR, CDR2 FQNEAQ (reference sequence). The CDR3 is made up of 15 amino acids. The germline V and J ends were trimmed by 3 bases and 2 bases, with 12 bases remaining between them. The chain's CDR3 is CASSFTGTDTDTQYF. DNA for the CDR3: TGTGCCAGCAGCTTTACCGGGACTGACACAGATACGCAGTATTTT.